The clone carrying this T cell receptor (beta chain) has a single count. This CDR3 is 15 amino acids long. Germline V gene data show CDR1 as LGHDT and CDR2 as YNNKEL (reference sequence). V lost 0 bases, J lost 4 bases, and 11 bases lay in between. The data were obtained in a study of blood T cell repertoires in COVID-19. Study-level information: Donors in the United States, Italy and Spain gave samples during acute or convalescent COVID-19. T cells, B-cell-depleted T cells, or PBMCs supplied cDNA or gDNA.

Authors' processing steps: It was from reference gene primer amplification that nucleated cell counts were estimated. This table comes from immunoSEQ multiplex PCR, and its TCRdb copy is limited to in-frame clones, with some not included. The D gene and trimming were derived from the DNA, and the V and J assignments and clone size from that table. The sample includes fewer than 200,000 clones, 70% to 85% of them seen just once. This TCR was recovered from a man aged 60 to 69 who had recovered from COVID-19. The sequenced sample consisted of peripheral blood. The chain uses TRBV3-1 (or the pseudogene TRBV3-2) and TRBJ2-3; maybe TRBD2 (6 bases). CDR3 in DNA: TGTGCCAGCAGCCAAGAGGTGGAGGGCGCAGATACGCAGTATTTT. Protein product: CASSQEVEGADTQYF.